This is a list of T cell receptor beta chains from one sample in a study of T cell repertoires in cytomegalovirus infection. Each CDR3 protein gets one entry after TCRdb re-called the reads with MiXCR. The table shows around 540,000 distinct CDR3 sequences, with 30% to 35% occurring only once. These receptors lack a known antigen. The sequencing here drew on cultured PBMCs, taken from culture after CMV antigen stimulation. The source of these receptors is a human donor in good health (CMV status not recorded). Some clones in this sample may be carry-over from other donors' samples. CDR3s include the opening cysteine and the closing phenylalanine or tryptophan. The D gene is left open where the match is weak. Size tells how often a clone was seen (once, few, many) or the class of an expanded clone, and some rows leave it out.

abundance	v_gene	d_gene	j_gene	CDR3nt	CDR3aa
NA	TRBV10-3	NA	TRBJ1-1	TGTGCCATCAGTGAGTCGGTGCTGCCCTTTGAAGCTTTCTTT	CAISESVLPFEAFF
NA	TRBV6-1	NA	TRBJ1-5	TGTGCCAGCAGTGAAGCGTACAATAGCAATCAGCCCCAGCATTTT	CASSEAYNSNQPQHF
NA	TRBV20-1	TRBD1	TRBJ1-5	TGCAGTGCTGCCGAGGCAGAGGGGGCTCAGCCCCAGCATTTT	CSAAEAEGAQPQHF
NA	TRBV4-1	NA	TRBJ2-5	TGCGCCAGCAGCCACCCACAGCTACAAGAGACCCAGTACTTC	CASSHPQLQETQYF
NA	TRBV4-1	NA	TRBJ2-7	TGTGCCAGCAGCCAAGATGGACAGACCCGGCAGTACTTC	CASSQDGQTRQYF
NA	TRBV3-1	NA	TRBJ2-2	TGTGCCAGCAGCCACATTACTACGACAGGTCACGGGGAGCTGTTTTTT	CASSHITTTGHGELFF
NA	TRBV18	NA	TRBJ2-2	TGTGCCAGCTCGGGGTTCAGGAACACCGGGGAGCTGTTTTTT	CASSGFRNTGELFF
few	TRBV5-1	TRBD2	TRBJ2-1	TGCGCCAGCAGCTATGAAAGCGGGAGCTCCTACAATGAGCAGTTCTTC	CASSYESGSSYNEQFF
NA	TRBV29-1	TRBD2	TRBJ2-2	TGCAGCGTTGAATTTTTAGCGGGAGCGAACACCGGGGAGCTGTTTTTT	CSVEFLAGANTGELFF
NA	TRBV4-1	TRBD1	TRBJ1-4	TGCGCCAGCAGCCAAGAACCCGGACAGGGGCTTGGGAAACTGTTTTTT	CASSQEPGQGLGKLFF
NA	TRBV7-9	NA	TRBJ1-1	TGTGCCAGCAGCCTACAAGAGAAGAACACTGAAGCTTTCTTT	CASSLQEKNTEAFF
many	TRBV19	TRBD2	TRBJ2-1	TGTGCCAGTAGTCTACTAGCGGGAGGGGGATCGGATGAGCAGTTCTTC	CASSLLAGGGSDEQFF
NA	TRBV5-4	TRBD1	TRBJ2-6	TGTGCCAGCAGCTCATCGATACTACAGGGGTCTGGGGCCAACGTCCTGACTTTC	CASSSSILQGSGANVLTF
NA	TRBV7-6	TRBD1	TRBJ1-2	TGTGCCAGCAGCGCCAACCGGGACAGGGGAGATGGCTACACCTTC	CASSANRDRGDGYTF
few	TRBV24-1	NA	TRBJ1-1	TGTGCCACCAGTGATTCTACGGTTAACACTGAAGCTTTCTTT	CATSDSTVNTEAFF
few	TRBV29-1	TRBD1	TRBJ2-5	TGCAGCGTCCCCGACAGGGGAAGGGAAGAGACCCAGTACTTC	CSVPDRGREETQYF
NA	TRBV20-1	TRBD1	TRBJ1-3	TGCAGTGCTACGAGACAGGGGAACACCATATATTTT	CSATRQGNTIYF